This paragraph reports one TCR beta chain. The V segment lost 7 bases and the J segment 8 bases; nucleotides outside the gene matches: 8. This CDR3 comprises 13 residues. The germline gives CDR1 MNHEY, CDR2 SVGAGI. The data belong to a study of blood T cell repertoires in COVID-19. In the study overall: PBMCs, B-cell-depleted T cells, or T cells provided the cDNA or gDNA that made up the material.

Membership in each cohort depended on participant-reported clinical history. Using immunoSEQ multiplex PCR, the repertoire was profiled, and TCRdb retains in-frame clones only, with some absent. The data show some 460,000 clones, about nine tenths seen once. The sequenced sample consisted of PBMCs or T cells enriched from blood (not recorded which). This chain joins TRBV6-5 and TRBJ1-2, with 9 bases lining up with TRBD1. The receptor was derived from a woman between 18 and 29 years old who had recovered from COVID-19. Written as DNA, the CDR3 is TGTGCCAGCACCGCGCCCGGGACAGGGGGCTACACCTTC. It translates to CASTAPGTGGYTF.